This TCR beta chain was found in a study of radiotherapy plus CTLA-4 blockade in lung cancer. Sequenced by immunoSEQ multiplex PCR; TCRdb stores in-frame clones only, minus some. Here the sample spans roughly 100,000 clones, about 81% being singletons. The sequence derives from a human donor with non-small cell lung cancer who had a partial response to radiotherapy plus ipilimumab. Material: peripheral blood, obtained from a patient treated with radiotherapy plus ipilimumab.

CDR3 DNA sequence: TGCGCCAGCAGCTCGGGGGAGCTAGGGGAGACCCAGTACTTC. Amino acid sequence: CASSSGELGETQYF. The rearrangement uses TRBV5-1 and TRBJ2-5; D perhaps matches TRBD2 (6 bases). The CDR3 extends over 14 amino acids. Deletions cut 3 bases from V and 5 bases from J, with 14 bases between. Germline V gene lookup returns CDR1 SGHRS and CDR2 YFSETQ.